This TCR beta chain derives from a study of blood T cells in healthy people across ages. Whole-study results and caveats: Comparison with aged donors showed that long-lived donors had more naive CD4+ cells and higher diversity.

A sample-barcoded 5' primer and a J-beta primer mix were used in a second PCR of roughly 6 to 11 cycles. TCRdb reprocessed the 5' RACE reads via MiXCR and lists one record per CDR3 protein. Found here are 1.6 million or so distinct CDR3 sequences, almost 35% of them singletons; the top ten hold about 10%. V dropped 8 bases and J dropped 0; count of bases not matched to a gene: 4. The germline V gene encodes CDR1 SQVTM and CDR2 ANQGSEA. CDR3 length: 14 amino acids. Remarks on this clonotype: As yet, its antigen is unknown.

Source material: blood. V gene TRBV29-1 combines with J gene TRBJ2-1; 10 nucleotides align to TRBD2. The TCR originated in a woman aged 25-40 years in good health. The CDR3 protein is CSFRLAGSYNEQFF. The CDR3 bases are TGCAGCTTTAGACTAGCGGGCTCCTACAATGAGCAGTTCTTC.